This TCR beta chain was retrieved from a study of cytomegalovirus exposure and HLA in healthy donors. The PCR ran on 60 Vbeta and 13 Jbeta primers. Authors' analysis steps: Later reanalysis found 80 million or so unique TCR beta chains, about 10 million of them shared. The assay was immunoSEQ multiplex PCR, and TCRdb's table has in-frame clones only and misses some. The V and J calls and clone size come from that table; D and trimming were worked out from the DNA. The table records about 160,000 clones, about 85% of them present only once. This CDR3 has 16 residues. J was trimmed by 2 bases and V by 5 bases; bases with no gene match: 8. Germline V gives CDR1 SGHAT, CDR2 FQNNGV.

Material for sequencing was PBMCs. The origin of this receptor is a male donor in good health and CMV-seropositive. This chain uses TRBV11-2 with TRBJ2-1, with TRBD2 matching 8 bases. The CDR3 protein is CASSEPGTRTYNEQFF. In DNA form, the CDR3 reads TGTGCCAGCAGCGAACCCGGGACTAGAACCTACAATGAGCAGTTCTTC. Complete variable domain (other parts from reference TRBV11-2 and TRBJ2-1): EAGVAQSPRYKIIEKRQSVAFWCNPISGHATLYWYQQILGQGPKLLIQFQNNGVVDDSQLPKDRFSAERLKGVDSTLKIQPAKLEDSAVYLCASSEPGTRTYNEQFFGPGTRLTVL.